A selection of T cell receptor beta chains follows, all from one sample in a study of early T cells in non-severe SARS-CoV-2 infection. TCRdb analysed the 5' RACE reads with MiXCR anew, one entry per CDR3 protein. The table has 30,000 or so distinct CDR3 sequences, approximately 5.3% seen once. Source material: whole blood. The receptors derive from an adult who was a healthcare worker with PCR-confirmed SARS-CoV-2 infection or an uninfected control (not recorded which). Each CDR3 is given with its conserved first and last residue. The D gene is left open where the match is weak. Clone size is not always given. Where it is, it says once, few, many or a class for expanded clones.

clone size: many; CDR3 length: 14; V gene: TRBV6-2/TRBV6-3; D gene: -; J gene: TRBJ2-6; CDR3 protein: CASILAPGANVLTF; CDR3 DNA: TGTGCCAGCATCCTAGCTCCTGGGGCCAACGTCCTGACTTTC
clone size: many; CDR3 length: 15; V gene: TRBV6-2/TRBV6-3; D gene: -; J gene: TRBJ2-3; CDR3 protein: CASSYSWGRLNTQYF; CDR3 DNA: TGTGCCAGCAGTTACTCTTGGGGACGCTTAAATACGCAGTATTTT
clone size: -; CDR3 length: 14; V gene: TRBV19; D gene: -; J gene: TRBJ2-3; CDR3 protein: CASSIRAGGDTQYF; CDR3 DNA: TGTGCCAGTAGTATACGGGCAGGTGGAGATACGCAGTATTTT
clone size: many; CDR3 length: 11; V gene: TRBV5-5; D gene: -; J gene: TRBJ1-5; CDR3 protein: CASSWRWPQHF; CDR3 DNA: TGTGCCAGCAGCTGGAGATGGCCCCAGCATTTT
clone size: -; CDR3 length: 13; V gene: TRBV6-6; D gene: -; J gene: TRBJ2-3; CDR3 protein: CASSYPAPDTQYF; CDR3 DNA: TGTGCCAGCAGTTACCCTGCGCCAGATACGCAGTATTTT
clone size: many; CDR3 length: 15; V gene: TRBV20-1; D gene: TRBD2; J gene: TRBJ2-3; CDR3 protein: CSAPALADKPDTQYF; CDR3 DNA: TGCAGTGCTCCCGCTCTAGCGGACAAGCCAGATACGCAGTATTTT
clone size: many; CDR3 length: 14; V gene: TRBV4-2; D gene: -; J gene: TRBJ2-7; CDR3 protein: CASSQGGGNYEQYF; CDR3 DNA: TGTGCCAGCAGCCAAGGAGGGGGGAACTACGAGCAGTACTTC
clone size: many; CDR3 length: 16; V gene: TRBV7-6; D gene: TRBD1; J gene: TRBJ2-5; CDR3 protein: CASSLGTGVRQETQYF; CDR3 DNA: TGTGCCAGCAGCTTAGGGACAGGGGTGAGGCAAGAGACCCAGTACTTC
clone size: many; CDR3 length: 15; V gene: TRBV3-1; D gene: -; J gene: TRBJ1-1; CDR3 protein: CASSRATVQVTEAFF; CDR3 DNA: TGTGCCAGCAGCCGAGCGACAGTTCAAGTCACTGAAGCTTTCTTT
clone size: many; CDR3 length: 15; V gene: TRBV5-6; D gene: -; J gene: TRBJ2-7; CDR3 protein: CASSSPPRGNYEQYF; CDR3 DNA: TGTGCCAGCAGCTCCCCCCCCAGGGGTAATTACGAGCAGTACTTC
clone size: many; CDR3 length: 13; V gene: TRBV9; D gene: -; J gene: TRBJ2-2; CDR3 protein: CASSALITGELFF; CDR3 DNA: TGTGCCAGCAGCGCCCTGATTACCGGGGAGCTGTTTTTT
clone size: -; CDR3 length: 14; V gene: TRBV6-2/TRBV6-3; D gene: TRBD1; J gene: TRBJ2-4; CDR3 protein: CASSQLWTGGPIYF; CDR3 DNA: TGTGCCAGCAGCCAGCTATGGACAGGGGGACCCATCTACTTC
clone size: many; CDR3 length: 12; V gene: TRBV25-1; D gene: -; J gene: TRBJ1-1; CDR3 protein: CASSETSREAFF; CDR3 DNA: TGTGCCAGCAGTGAGACCAGTAGGGAAGCTTTCTTT
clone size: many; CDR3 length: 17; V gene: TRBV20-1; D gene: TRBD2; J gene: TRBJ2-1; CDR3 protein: CSVTPAASGRAFYEQFF; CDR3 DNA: TGCAGTGTAACACCCGCCGCGAGCGGGAGGGCCTTTTATGAGCAGTTCTTC
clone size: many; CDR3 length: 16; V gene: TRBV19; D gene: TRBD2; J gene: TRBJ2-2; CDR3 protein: CASSINLGGSAGELFF; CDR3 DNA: TGTGCCAGTAGTATTAACCTGGGCGGGAGCGCCGGGGAGCTGTTTTTT
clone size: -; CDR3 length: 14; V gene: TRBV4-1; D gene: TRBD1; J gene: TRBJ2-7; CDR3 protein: CASSQRGQPYEQYF; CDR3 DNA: TGCGCCAGCAGCCAACGGGGACAGCCCTACGAGCAGTACTTC
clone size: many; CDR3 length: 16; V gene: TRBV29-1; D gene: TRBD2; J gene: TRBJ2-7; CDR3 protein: CSVADLSGRGLYEQYF; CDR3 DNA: TGCAGCGTTGCCGACCTTAGCGGGAGAGGGCTCTACGAGCAGTACTTC